A selection of T cell receptor beta chains follows, all from one sample in a study of identical twins. TCRdb used MiXCR to reprocess the 5' RACE reads, holding one entry per CDR3 protein. The top ten clones hold roughly 0.56% of a sample with about 480,000 distinct CDR3 sequences, 13% to 15% of them seen once. These same data were also listed under a study on yellow fever vaccine responses in identical twins.

Sequencing used CD4+ T cells sorted from blood. Receptors were obtained from a woman aged 18 to 35 in good health. CDR3s include the opening cysteine and the closing phenylalanine or tryptophan. The D gene is left open where the match is weak. Expanded clones get a size class; other rows say once, few or many, or leave the size out.

TRBD2	few	TRBV7-2	TRBJ2-1	CASSQGRTSGSRFF	TGTGCCAGCAGCCAAGGGAGGACTAGCGGGAGTAGGTTCTTC
TRBD1	.	TRBV18	TRBJ2-1	CASSPPGQGRRNEQFF	TGTGCCAGCTCACCGCCGGGACAGGGGCGTCGGAATGAGCAGTTCTTC
.	few	TRBV12-3/TRBV12-4	TRBJ2-3	CASSPRPQATDTQYF	TGTGCCAGCAGCCCGAGACCTCAGGCCACAGATACGCAGTATTTT
TRBD1	few	TRBV2	TRBJ1-5	CASRQGSNQPQHF	TGTGCCAGCAGACAGGGGAGCAATCAGCCCCAGCATTTT
TRBD1	.	TRBV15	TRBJ1-1	CATSRKGLAGGNTEAFF	TGTGCCACCAGCAGAAAGGGCCTGGCAGGGGGGAACACTGAAGCTTTCTTT
.	few	TRBV11-2	TRBJ2-7	CASSLQRVSGEQYF	TGTGCCAGCAGCTTACAGCGGGTCTCGGGCGAGCAGTACTTC
.	few	TRBV6-5	TRBJ2-7	CASSSRDMIEQYF	TGTGCCAGCAGTTCCCGGGACATGATAGAGCAGTACTTC
TRBD2	.	TRBV20-1	TRBJ2-1	CSAPGLAGPGSSYNEQFF	TGCAGTGCCCCGGGACTAGCGGGACCCGGAAGCTCCTACAATGAGCAGTTCTTC
.	.	TRBV4-3	TRBJ2-3	CASSQARISTDTQYF	TGCGCCAGCAGCCAAGCCAGGATTAGCACAGATACGCAGTATTTT
.	few	TRBV5-1	TRBJ2-7	CASSLVASTYEQYF	TGCGCCAGCAGCTTGGTGGCCAGCACCTACGAGCAGTACTTC
.	.	TRBV12-3/TRBV12-4	TRBJ2-2	CASSTDLGIGELFF	TGTGCCAGCAGTACGGACCTAGGGATCGGGGAGCTGTTTTTT
TRBD1	.	TRBV20-1	TRBJ2-7	CRIEDRVGHEQYF	TGCAGGATTGAGGACAGGGTAGGCCACGAGCAGTACTTC
.	.	TRBV4-1	TRBJ2-5	CASSLFTGRKETQYF	TGCGCCAGCAGCCTGTTCACGGGACGGAAAGAGACCCAGTACTTC
TRBD2	.	TRBV6-1	TRBJ2-5	CASRLGTRETQYF	TGTGCCAGCAGACTGGGGACTAGAGAGACCCAGTACTTC
TRBD1	few	TRBV5-1	TRBJ1-6	CASSLGTGVYNSPLHF	TGCGCCAGCAGCCTAGGGACAGGTGTCTATAATTCACCCCTCCACTTT
TRBD2	few	TRBV7-3	TRBJ2-7	CASSLRGGGAAYEQYF	TGTGCCAGCAGCTTACGTGGCGGGGGGGCCGCGTACGAGCAGTACTTC
.	many	TRBV4-2	TRBJ2-3	CASSQDWVVTDTQYF	TGTGCCAGCAGCCAAGATTGGGTGGTAACAGATACGCAGTATTTT
TRBD2	many	TRBV3-1	TRBJ2-1	CASSRLAGGLNEQFF	TGTGCCAGCAGTCGACTAGCGGGGGGGCTCAATGAGCAGTTCTTC
.	.	TRBV12-3/TRBV12-4	TRBJ1-5	CASSLGHGAYQPQHF	TGTGCCAGCAGTTTAGGGCACGGGGCCTATCAGCCCCAGCATTTT
.	.	TRBV12-3/TRBV12-4	TRBJ2-1	CASSYGTFSGNEQFF	TGTGCCAGCAGTTACGGGACCTTCTCGGGCAATGAGCAGTTCTTC
TRBD2	few	TRBV6-5	TRBJ2-3	CASSYGLGPSTDTQYF	TGTGCCAGCAGTTACGGACTAGGACCTAGCACAGATACGCAGTATTTT
TRBD1	many	TRBV5-1	TRBJ1-1	CASSLGQGANTEAFF	TGCGCCAGCAGCTTGGGACAGGGGGCTAACACTGAAGCTTTCTTT
TRBD1	.	TRBV29-1	TRBJ2-7	CSVAQGYRGEQYF	TGCAGCGTTGCACAGGGGTATCGGGGCGAGCAGTACTTC
.	.	TRBV5-1	TRBJ1-1	CASSLGQSNTEAFF	TGCGCCAGCAGCTTGGGCCAGTCGAACACTGAAGCTTTCTTT
TRBD2	few	TRBV6-2/TRBV6-3	TRBJ2-3	CASSLLRLAGGARYTQYF	TGTGCCAGCAGTCTTCTCCGGCTAGCGGGAGGGGCGAGGTATACGCAGTATTTT
.	.	TRBV27	TRBJ2-7	CASSPKTASYEQYF	TGTGCCAGCAGCCCAAAGACAGCGTCCTACGAGCAGTACTTC
.	.	TRBV12-3/TRBV12-4	TRBJ2-7	CASSPRRITPYEQYF	TGTGCCAGCAGTCCACGAAGAATAACTCCCTACGAGCAGTACTTC
.	few	TRBV6-1	TRBJ2-2	CASRRWGTNTGELFF	TGTGCCAGCAGAAGATGGGGAACAAACACCGGGGAGCTGTTTTTT
.	few	TRBV9	TRBJ1-6	CASSAELGTNSPLHF	TGTGCCAGCAGCGCCGAACTGGGGACCAATTCACCCCTCCACTTT
TRBD1	few	TRBV4-3	TRBJ2-2	CASSHTGTGRTGELFF	TGCGCCAGCAGCCACACCGGGACAGGGCGTACCGGGGAGCTGTTTTTT
TRBD2	few	TRBV5-1	TRBJ2-3	CASSPLAGVVYDTQYF	TGCGCCAGCTCTCCTCTAGCGGGGGTGGTCTATGATACGCAGTATTTT
.	.	TRBV6-5	TRBJ2-3	CASRQGLGQYF	TGTGCCAGCAGACAGGGTCTCGGGCAGTATTTT
TRBD2	.	TRBV4-3	TRBJ2-3	CASSQAATSGRADTQYF	TGCGCCAGCAGCCAAGCCGCGACTAGCGGGAGGGCGGATACGCAGTATTTT
TRBD1	few	TRBV5-5	TRBJ1-2	CASSLDRVDGYTF	TGTGCCAGCAGCCTGGACAGGGTTGATGGCTACACCTTC
TRBD1	.	TRBV5-5	TRBJ1-5	CASSRTGGRSNQPQHF	TGTGCCAGCAGCCGTACAGGGGGCAGGAGCAATCAGCCCCAGCATTTT
.	.	TRBV20-1	TRBJ2-1	CSAETGSSSYNEQFF	TGCAGTGCCGAGACCGGGTCCAGCTCCTACAATGAGCAGTTCTTC
.	.	TRBV7-2	TRBJ2-1	CASRPLWSNEQFF	TGTGCCAGCAGACCGCTCTGGAGCAATGAGCAGTTCTTC
.	many	TRBV18	TRBJ2-7	CASSSLLEQYF	TGTGCCAGCTCATCGCTACTTGAGCAGTACTTC
.	few	TRBV10-3	TRBJ2-3	CAISAKNTQYF	TGTGCCATCAGTGCCAAAAATACGCAGTATTTT
.	few	TRBV12-3/TRBV12-4	TRBJ2-7	CASTLGGSSYEQYF	TGTGCCAGCACCTTAGGGGGGTCCTCCTACGAGCAGTACTTC
TRBD2	.	TRBV4-1	TRBJ2-7	CASSVSGTNSYEQYF	TGCGCCAGCAGCGTCTCCGGGACTAACTCCTACGAGCAGTACTTC
.	.	TRBV18	TRBJ2-5	CASSRDTKETQYF	TGTGCCAGCTCACGGGACACCAAAGAGACCCAGTACTTC
TRBD2	.	TRBV11-3	TRBJ2-1	CASSYMREGGEQFF	TGTGCCAGCAGCTACATGAGGGAGGGTGGGGAGCAGTTCTTC